These 2 T cell receptor beta chains were all obtained from the same sample, sequenced in a study of shared clonotypes between healthy human individuals. The table came from immunoSEQ multiplex PCR; TCRdb's copy has only in-frame clones and leaves some out. The sample has 170,000 or so clones, 65% to 70% seen once. Sequenced input: memory CD4+ T cells sorted from blood. Subset indicated: CD45RA-negative fraction. Source of these receptors: a man between 25 and 39 years old in good health.

The chain joins TRBV15 to TRBJ2-1, with 7 bases lining up with TRBD2. This CDR3 has 15 amino acids. Per the germline V gene, CDR1 is LNHNV and CDR2 is YYDKDF (reference sequence). The trim removed 6 bases at V and 2 bases at J, leaving 7 bases unmatched. Here the CDR3 DNA reads TGTGCCACCAGTCCAGAGGGGAGGGCCTACAATGAGCAGTTCTTC. Protein product: CATSPEGRAYNEQFF.

The V call is TRBV5-4, the J call TRBJ2-3, with D tentatively TRBD2 (5 bases). This CDR3 is built from 14 residues. Germline V gives CDR1 SGHNT, CDR2 YYREEE (reference sequence). Between the trimmed V and J ends, which lost 4 bases and 1 base, there was a span of 10 bases. The DNA for the CDR3 is TGTGCCAGCAGCGGAGGACCCCGCACAGATACGCAGTATTTT. This translates into CASSGGPRTDTQYF.